What follows is one T cell receptor beta chain and its context. This receptor's antigen is unknown. Base-call qualities are not available, and no considerably larger clone is one nucleotide away. The cohort consisted of 600 to 750 healthy bone marrow donors. At the time of sampling, every cohort member was nominally healthy, though immune exposures that went unrecorded were likely present. The donor tested CMV seropositive and was one of the 289 seropositive cohort members. Every donor gave a peripheral blood sample, and the peripheral blood mononuclear cells from that sample were used for TCR beta sequencing. Genomic DNA extraction from the blood cell samples was performed with the Qiagen DNeasy Blood Extraction Kit. This specimen belongs to a study of cytomegalovirus exposure and HLA in healthy donors (dated by TCRdb to between 2016 and 2019). At the level of the whole study: An earlier analysis of 550 to 700 of the donors reported roughly 270 Gb of sequence data and approximately 110 million unique TCR beta sequences from roughly 180 million T cells. An early release that covered some 630 HLA-typed donors contained about 300 gigabases of sequencing data and tens of millions of unique TCR sequences. Of the roughly 410 genotyped donors, 75% to 85% were placed in the genetic ancestry cluster associated with self-reported Caucasian donors. The study aimed to test whether cataloging public T cell receptors could reveal signatures of past pathogen exposure. Using immunosequencing, the study profiled T cell repertoires from 666 subjects and related those repertoires to cytomegalovirus serostatus. A separate validation cohort of about 110 different subjects was used in addition to the roughly 670-subject first cohort. The study combined high-throughput TCR immunosequencing, statistical association of individual TCRs with disease status, and machine learning to predict cytomegalovirus infection status. A later analysis re-analyzed previously published TCR beta repertoires from approximately 670 donors and added high-resolution HLA genotyping to study TCR occurrence patterns. Rather than using new phenotypic data, the later analysis identified candidate immune exposures from TCR beta sequences and from how often those sequences occurred across donors. An earlier analysis of 450 to 750 of the donors used high-throughput TCR beta sequencing to judge whether each TCR beta V gene segment behaved as functional or pseudogenic. Donor age, sex, ethnicity and CMV serostatus were collected together with the repertoire data. A later genetic analysis used genome-wide SNP genotypes for 398 of the 666 donors, treating that subset as a discovery cohort. Every repertoire in the discovery cohort had been generated on one and the same sequencing platform. HLA typing included class I and class II loci at four-digit resolution. Typing coverage differed by locus: A, B, C, DRB1 and DQB1 were typed in roughly 620-630 donors, DQA1 in 500 to 550, DPA1 in some 610, and DPB1 in just under 490. Roughly 5 DR-DQ haplotypes were handled as single units for association and clustering, since linkage in the cohort was strong. Among roughly 400 genotyped donors of the cohort, an average of roughly 230,000 unique TCR beta nucleotide sequences was sequenced per donor, of which roughly 17% were non-productive. Results and caveats for the whole study, not just this receptor: The presence/absence analyses assumed that sequencing depth was roughly uniform across donors, and that assumption may not be true. In a later genetic analysis, fewer N-insertions in productive TCRs were reported among donors in an Asian-associated ancestry cluster than the roughly 700-donor mean. In the study, 150 to 200 TCR beta chains were listed as associated with cytomegalovirus. In both the original and validation cohorts, the classifier was reported to diagnose cytomegalovirus status with high specificity and sensitivity. While some public TCRs were present in many individuals, most TCR sequences turned up only very rarely across donors. For the cohort, immune exposure information was limited to CMV serostatus. Broadly in line with IMGT annotations, most TCR beta V segments showed up in productive rearrangements about 87% or about 30% of the time in an earlier analysis of under 700 of the donors. According to a later analysis, most CMV-associated TCR beta chains appeared to be HLA-restricted, and the HLA associations seemed to be driven largely by CMV exposure. In a later analysis, several top co-occurrence clusters were reported to appear linked to parvovirus B19, influenza, CMV and Epstein-Barr virus. Correlated functional status among segregating V segments might be attributable to linkage disequilibrium, but an unknown experimental factor could not be ruled out. In a later genetic analysis, a missense DCLRE1C variant was associated with V-gene and J-gene trimming of TCR beta chains, and the association was replicated in an independent cohort. A cluster of highly shared sequence variants was judged likely to be a technical artifact of the sequencing pipeline. When HLA alleles, especially DR and DQ, strongly co-occurred, attributing TCR associations to individual alleles was difficult. A further reported finding was that TCR beta sequences accurately predicted the HLA-A and HLA-B alleles for most subjects in the first cohort. This cohort had only TCR beta chains sequenced, and the lack of alpha or paired-chain data limited which features could be detected. At a false discovery rate of 0.05, a later analysis linked 16,000 or so TCR beta sequences to specific HLA alleles. In a later analysis, HLA-associated TCR beta chains were found to be more clonally expanded and to have lower generation probabilities than equally common non-associated chains. In a later analysis, TCR association rates were found to vary across HLA loci, with the most associated TCRs seen for DRB1 alleles and the fewest for HLA-C alleles. The earlier analysis of a few hundred of the donors excluded roughly 17 rarely observed V segments, including chromosome 9 orphons, because counts were too low. HLA typing was unavailable for some donors at each locus, so association tests used only the typed subset. According to the authors, the approach could potentially be generalized to other disease states and immunological phenotypes. A few of the identified cytomegalovirus-associated TCR beta chains were confirmed in vitro to be specific for cytomegalovirus antigens. The 87-base-pair reads could not distinguish some IMGT-functional V segments, including TRBV6-2 and TRBV6-3, so those segments were excluded.

The protocol used for the library was the immunoSEQ multiplex PCR assay. The multiplex PCR relied on a mix of 60 forward primers for TCR Vbeta segments and 13 reverse primers for TCR Jbeta segments. The CDR3 region of rearranged TCR beta genes was amplified from genomic DNA by a multiplex PCR assay. On the Illumina HiSeq System, the amplified TCR beta libraries were sequenced as 87-base-pair reads. As for the original processing: A later analysis counted approximately 74 million unique TCR beta chains across the 550 to 700 repertoires, and roughly 11 million of these chains were shared by at least two donors. To remove PCR and sequencing errors, raw reads were error-corrected and collapsed into unique sequences using a nearest-neighbor algorithm that merged closely related sequences. Alignment of CDR3 sequences to IMGT reference sequences was used to assign V, D and J gene segments. For a sequence to be retained, a match of at least six nucleotides to both a V gene segment and a J gene segment was required. A rearrangement counted as productive if the CDR3 had no stop codons and remained in frame with V and J, and every other rearrangement counted as non-productive. CDR3 was defined according to IMGT convention as the region running from the second conserved V-encoded cysteine to the conserved J-encoded phenylalanine. Sequences without an unambiguous match to a single V gene segment were excluded from the earlier analysis of several hundred of the donors. An earlier analysis of fewer than 650 of the donors classified V segments as functional when productive rearrangements were above 56.7% and as segregating when the standard deviation between donors was above 5%. A statistical classification framework was built to diagnose cytomegalovirus status from the catalog of TCR beta chain sequences. V and J gene assignment, in a later analysis, came from comparing TCR nucleotide sequences with IMGT/GENE-DB human TR gene sequences. In a later analysis, CDR3 sequences and most-parsimonious VDJ recombination scenarios were assigned using the TCRdist pipeline. In a later analysis, each TCR beta chain was defined by its CDR3 amino acid sequence together with its V-gene family, and reads without a unique V-gene family were excluded. To address suspected cross-contamination and a sequencing artifact, a later analysis removed around 590 highly shared, low-generation-probability nucleotide sequences. In a later analysis, a clonal expansion index was calculated for each public chain from normalized within-repertoire ranks of inferred template counts. A later analysis computed generation probabilities with a VDJ recombination model fitted to out-of-frame rearrangements, and checked the results against IGoR. In a later analysis, TCR-TCR, TCR-HLA and TCR-CMV co-occurrence was scored with hypergeometric tests, and a repertoire-size bias correction was applied to TCR pairs. A later analysis estimated false discovery rates by permuting HLA or CMV assignments 20 times. In a later analysis, co-occurring TCRs were grouped with DBSCAN, and TCRdist sequence similarity was added when clustering was performed within HLA-allele-positive subsets. Repertoires with fewer than 30,000 or more than 120,000 public chains were left out of co-occurrence clustering, as were five repertoires with anomalous nucleotide sharing. TCRdb limited this immuneACCESS table to in-frame rearrangements with V and J called. A share of clones is missing; checked studies link under half to unresolved V genes, and the rest is unexplained. Clonal size and the V and J genes are those of that table, whereas D and trimming came from the DNA. This sample has over 150,000 clones in its table, and around 80% of those were observed once. About 12% of the sample rests with the top ten.

V is cut back by 5 bases and J by 2 bases, with 16 bases in the junction unmatched. The CDR3, from cysteine to phenylalanine, totals 19 residues. The only DNA kept is the CDR3, 57 bases in frame from the first base. CDR1 and CDR2, looked up from the germline V gene, are LGHNT and FRNRAP. Input material: PBMCs. This receptor was taken from a woman aged 45-59 years in good health and CMV-seropositive. In this chain, TRBV12-5 is recombined with TRBJ2-2, with 8 bases in between that match TRBD1. The CDR3 amino acid sequence is: CASGPGTGYLVVNTGELFF. The nucleotides are TGTGCTAGTGGTCCCGGGACAGGTTATCTGGTAGTTAACACCGGGGAGCTGTTTTTT.